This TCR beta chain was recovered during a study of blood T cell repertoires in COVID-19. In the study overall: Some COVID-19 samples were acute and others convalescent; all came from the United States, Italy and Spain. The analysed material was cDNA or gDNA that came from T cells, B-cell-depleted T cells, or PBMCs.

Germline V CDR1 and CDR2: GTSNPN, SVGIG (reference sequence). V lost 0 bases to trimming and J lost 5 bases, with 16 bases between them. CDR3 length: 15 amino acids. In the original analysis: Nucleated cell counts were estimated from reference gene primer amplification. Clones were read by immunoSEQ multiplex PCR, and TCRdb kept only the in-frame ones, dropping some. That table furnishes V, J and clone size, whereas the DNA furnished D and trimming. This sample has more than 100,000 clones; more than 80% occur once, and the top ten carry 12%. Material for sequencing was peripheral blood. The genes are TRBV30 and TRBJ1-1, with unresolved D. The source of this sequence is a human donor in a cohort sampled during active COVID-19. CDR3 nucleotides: TGTGCCTGGAGTGTACCGAGGGATGGAGGGACTGAAGCTTTCTTT. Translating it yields CAWSVPRDGGTEAFF.